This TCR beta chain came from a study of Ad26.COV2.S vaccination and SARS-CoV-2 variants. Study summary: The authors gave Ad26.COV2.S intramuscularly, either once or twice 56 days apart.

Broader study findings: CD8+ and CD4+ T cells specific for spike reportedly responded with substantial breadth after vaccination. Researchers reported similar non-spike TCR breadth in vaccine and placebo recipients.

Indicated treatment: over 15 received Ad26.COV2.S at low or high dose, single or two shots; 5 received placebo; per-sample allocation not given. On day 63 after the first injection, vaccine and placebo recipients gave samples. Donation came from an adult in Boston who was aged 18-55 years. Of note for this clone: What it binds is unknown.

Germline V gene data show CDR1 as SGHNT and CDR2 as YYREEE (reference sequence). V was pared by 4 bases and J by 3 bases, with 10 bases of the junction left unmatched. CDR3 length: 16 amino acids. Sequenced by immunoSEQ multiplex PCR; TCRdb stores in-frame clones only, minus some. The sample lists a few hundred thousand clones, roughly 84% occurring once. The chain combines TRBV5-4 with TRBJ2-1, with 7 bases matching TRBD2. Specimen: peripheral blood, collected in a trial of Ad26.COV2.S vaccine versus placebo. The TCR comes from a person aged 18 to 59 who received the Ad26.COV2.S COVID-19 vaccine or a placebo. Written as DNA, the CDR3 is TGTGCCAGCAGCCGAAGCCTAGCGGAGATCTACAATGAGCAGTTCTTC. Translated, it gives CASSRSLAEIYNEQFF.